The present TCR beta chain was sequenced within a study of shared clonotypes between healthy human individuals. The study, taken as a whole, reports: Across subsets, estimated richness was generally greater for naive than for memory populations. With a handful of donors compared, about 5% of naive CD4 clonotypes were shared.

Points on this clone: Its antigen is undetermined.

Terminally differentiated effector memory CD45RA+ cells were left out of the naive CD8 fraction, which was CD45RO-negative and positively selected for CCR7. Adult Caucasians living in Nashville, Tennessee made up all of the donors. Data came from immunoSEQ multiplex PCR; TCRdb stores just in-frame clones and leaves some out. Found here are about 2.1 million clones, over 85% of them singletons; the top ten hold around 1.7%. Trimming shortened V by 2 bases and J by 7 bases, and 11 bases separated the two germline ends. The CDR3 spans 13 residues. CDR1 and CDR2 from the germline V gene are MDHEN and SYDVKM.

The receptor comes from a man aged 18 to 30 in good health. Some clones in this sample may be carry-over from other donors' samples. The sequenced sample consisted of naive CD8+ T cells from PBMCs. J is TRBJ1-2 and V is TRBV28; perhaps TRBD1 as D (6 bases). This chain's CDR3 is CASSLTGLSGYTF. CDR3 in DNA: TGTGCCAGCAGTTTAACAGGGTTAAGTGGCTACACCTTC.